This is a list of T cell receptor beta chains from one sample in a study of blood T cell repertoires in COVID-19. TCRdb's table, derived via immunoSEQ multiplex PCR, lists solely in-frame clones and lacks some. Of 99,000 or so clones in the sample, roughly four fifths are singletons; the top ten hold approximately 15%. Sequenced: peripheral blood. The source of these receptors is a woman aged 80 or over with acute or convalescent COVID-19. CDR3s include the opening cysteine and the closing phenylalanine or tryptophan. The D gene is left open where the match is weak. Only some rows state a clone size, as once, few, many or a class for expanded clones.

CASSPPGQGFTGELFF	TGTGCCAGCAGCCCACCGGGACAGGGCTTCACCGGGGAGCTGTTTTTT	TRBV7-8	TRBJ2-2	TRBD1	.
CASSQALATNEKLFF	TGCGCCAGCAGCCAAGCCCTTGCAACTAATGAAAAACTGTTTTTT	TRBV4-1	TRBJ1-4	.	.
CASSLSQSNSPLHF	TGTGCCAGCAGCTTGAGTCAGTCCAATTCACCCCTCCACTTT	TRBV5-4	TRBJ1-6	.	few
CASSPARAGYTF	TGTGCCAGCAGCCCAGCCAGGGCGGGCTACACCTTC	TRBV5-8	TRBJ1-2	.	few
CASKGQMNTEAFF	TGTGCCAGCAAGGGACAGATGAACACTGAAGCTTTCTTT	TRBV2	TRBJ1-1	TRBD1	.
CASSSDPGADTQYF	TGTGCCAGCAGCAGTGACCCCGGAGCAGATACGCAGTATTTT	TRBV5-5	TRBJ2-3	.	.
CAWGRGETQYF	TGTGCCTGGGGGAGGGGAGAGACCCAGTACTTC	TRBV7-2	TRBJ2-5	TRBD2	.
CASSFRTSGVNTGELFF	TGCGCCAGCAGCTTTAGGACTAGCGGGGTGAACACCGGGGAGCTGTTTTTT	TRBV5-1	TRBJ2-2	TRBD2	.
CASKERDYNEQFF	TGTGCCAGCAAAGAGCGGGATTACAATGAGCAGTTCTTC	TRBV11-1	TRBJ2-1	TRBD2	once
CASSLGGDREAFF	TGTGCCAGCAGTTTGGGGGGGGACAGGGAAGCTTTCTTT	TRBV12-3/TRBV12-4	TRBJ1-1	TRBD1	.
CASSSRQGGETQYF	TGTGCCAGCAGTTCCCGACAGGGGGGAGAGACCCAGTACTTC	TRBV6-1	TRBJ2-5	TRBD1	.
CASSLSRLASYNEQFF	TGTGCCAGCAGCCTAAGTAGACTAGCATCCTACAATGAGCAGTTCTTC	TRBV7-2	TRBJ2-1	TRBD2	.
CASSLGSGNTGELFF	TGCGCCAGCAGCTTAGGGAGCGGGAACACCGGGGAGCTGTTTTTT	TRBV5-1	TRBJ2-2	.	once
CASSQGDRSDYEQYF	TGCGCCAGCAGCCAAGGGGACAGGTCCGACTACGAGCAGTACTTC	TRBV4-1	TRBJ2-7	TRBD1	.
CASSPGTGGELETQYF	TGTGCCAGCAGCCCCGGGACAGGGGGCGAATTGGAGACCCAGTACTTC	TRBV11-2	TRBJ2-5	TRBD1	.
CASKTGPYNEQFF	TGTGCCAGCAAGACAGGCCCCTACAATGAGCAGTTCTTC	TRBV12-3/TRBV12-4	TRBJ2-1	.	.
CATSPRLPGVADTQYF	TGTGCCACCAGTCCCAGGCTCCCGGGGGTGGCAGATACGCAGTATTTT	TRBV24-1	TRBJ2-3	.	.
CASDRGGRTEAFF	TGTGCCAGCGACAGGGGAGGTCGGACTGAAGCTTTCTTT	TRBV28	TRBJ1-1	TRBD1	.
CAGRDRGYNEQFF	TGTGCCGGACGGGACAGGGGCTACAATGAGCAGTTCTTC	TRBV28	TRBJ2-1	TRBD1	.
CASSPTSGSTGELFF	TGTGCCAGCTCACCAACTAGCGGGAGTACCGGGGAGCTGTTTTTT	TRBV18	TRBJ2-2	TRBD2	.
CASSTRTSGSSYNEQFF	TGTGCCAGCAGCACCCGGACTAGCGGGAGCTCTTACAATGAGCAGTTCTTC	TRBV11-2	TRBJ2-1	TRBD2	.
CASTSVVEEQFF	TGTGCCAGCACATCCGTAGTAGAGGAGCAGTTCTTC	TRBV5-4	TRBJ2-1	.	once
CASSLGTGGLTQYF	TGCGCCAGCAGCTTGGGGACAGGGGGATTGACCCAGTACTTC	TRBV5-1	TRBJ2-5	TRBD1	.
CAWSTLDSLREKLFF	TGTGCCTGGAGTACATTGGACAGTCTTAGGGAAAAACTGTTTTTT	TRBV30	TRBJ1-4	.	many
CASSLSYSYEQYF	TGTGCCAGCAGCTTATCCTACTCCTACGAGCAGTACTTC	TRBV7-9	TRBJ2-7	.	.
CASSQDLGYGYTF	TGTGCCAGCAGCCAAGATCTAGGTTATGGCTACACCTTC	TRBV3-1/TRBV3-2	TRBJ1-2	.	.
CASSPGLAGGYEQFF	TGTGCCAGCTCACCAGGACTAGCGGGAGGTTATGAGCAGTTCTTC	TRBV18	TRBJ2-1	TRBD2	.
CASSVPIDRPYEQYF	TGTGCCAGCAGTGTTCCCATAGACAGGCCCTACGAGCAGTACTTC	TRBV2	TRBJ2-7	.	.
CASSSRDRANQPQHF	TGTGCCAGCAGCTCGCGGGACAGAGCAAATCAGCCCCAGCATTTT	TRBV5-6	TRBJ1-5	TRBD1	.
CASSVAAGGLADTQYF	TGTGCCAGCAGCGTAGCGGCGGGGGGCCTCGCAGATACGCAGTATTTT	TRBV9	TRBJ2-3	TRBD2	few
CASSSGQGGTGELFF	TGCGCCAGCAGCTCCGGACAGGGAGGTACCGGGGAGCTGTTTTTT	TRBV5-1	TRBJ2-2	TRBD1	.
CASRPSTGYEQYF	TGTGCCAGCAGACCGTCGACGGGCTACGAGCAGTACTTC	TRBV7-2	TRBJ2-7	.	few
CASSPEFGELFF	TGTGCCAGCAGCCCCGAGTTCGGGGAGCTGTTTTTT	TRBV12-3/TRBV12-4	TRBJ2-2	.	.
CASSRGLAGADIQYF	TGTGCCAGCTCACGGGGACTAGCGGGAGCGGACATTCAGTACTTC	TRBV18	TRBJ2-4	TRBD2	.
CASSLVAGVEQFF	TGTGCCAGCAGCTTAGTAGCGGGAGTTGAGCAGTTCTTC	TRBV5-6	TRBJ2-1	TRBD2	.
CASSYTEGEAFF	TGTGCCAGCAGTTATACTGAGGGTGAAGCTTTCTTT	TRBV12-3/TRBV12-4	TRBJ1-1	.	.
CASSYSRGLYEQYF	TGTGCCAGCAGTTACTCTAGGGGTCTCTACGAGCAGTACTTC	TRBV6-6	TRBJ2-7	.	.
CASSGTSGFEVGTDTQYF	TGTGCCTCATCGGGGACTAGCGGGTTTGAGGTGGGCACAGATACGCAGTATTTT	TRBV10-3	TRBJ2-3	TRBD2	.
CASTTGREAFF	TGTGCCAGCACCACCGGGAGAGAAGCTTTCTTT	TRBV7-8	TRBJ1-1	.	once
CATSEGTGQTGELFF	TGTGCCACCAGTGAGGGAACAGGGCAGACCGGGGAGCTGTTTTTT	TRBV24-1	TRBJ2-2	.	.
CASSLVPGQPQHF	TGTGCCAGCAGCTTGGTTCCAGGACAGCCCCAGCATTTT	TRBV5-4	TRBJ1-5	.	.
CASSLDRETQYF	TGTGCCAGCAGCTTAGACAGGGAAACGCAGTATTTT	TRBV7-6	TRBJ2-3	.	.
CAWTTGEGNEKLFF	TGTGCCTGGACGACAGGGGAGGGAAATGAAAAACTGTTTTTT	TRBV30	TRBJ1-4	TRBD1	.
CASSGQRNQPQHF	TGTGCCAGCAGTGGGCAGCGCAATCAGCCCCAGCATTTT	TRBV27	TRBJ1-5	.	.
CASRDRGSADTQYF	TGTGCCAGCAGAGACAGGGGAAGCGCAGATACGCAGTATTTT	TRBV2	TRBJ2-3	TRBD1	.
CASSLDSGNTEAFF	TGTGCCAGCAGCTTAGATTCAGGGAACACTGAAGCTTTCTTT	TRBV11-2	TRBJ1-1	.	.
CASSNNQPQHF	TGTGCCAGCAGCAATAATCAGCCCCAGCATTTT	TRBV12-3/TRBV12-4	TRBJ1-5	.	.
CATSDPTGRGPSTDTQYF	TGTGCCACCAGTGATCCCACAGGGCGAGGACCTAGCACAGATACGCAGTATTTT	TRBV24-1	TRBJ2-3	.	.
CASSSDRADQPQHF	TGTGCCAGCAGCTCGGACAGGGCAGATCAGCCCCAGCATTTT	TRBV7-9	TRBJ1-5	TRBD1	.
CASRVPGTGAYEQYF	TGTGCCAGCAGAGTTCCGGGGACAGGGGCCTACGAGCAGTACTTC	TRBV28	TRBJ2-7	TRBD1	.
CASTDSPNEKLFF	TGTGCCAGTACCGATAGTCCCAATGAAAAACTGTTTTTT	TRBV19	TRBJ1-4	.	.
CASSYSRDRGLPLHF	TGTGCCAGCAGTTACTCGCGGGACAGGGGCCTACCCCTCCACTTT	TRBV6-5	TRBJ1-6	TRBD1	.
CASSYQAGHYEQYF	TGTGCCAGCAGTTACCAGGCAGGGCACTACGAGCAGTACTTC	TRBV6-5	TRBJ2-7	.	once
CASSVGPRGHTDTQYF	TGTGCCAGCAGCGTAGGCCCCAGGGGACACACAGATACGCAGTATTTT	TRBV9	TRBJ2-3	.	.
CASSFDRGPYYEQYF	TGTGCCAGCAGCTTCGACAGGGGCCCGTATTACGAGCAGTACTTC	TRBV5-4	TRBJ2-7	TRBD1	.
CASSRDSYEQYF	TGTGCCAGCAGTCGGGACTCCTACGAGCAGTACTTC	TRBV6-5	TRBJ2-7	.	.
CASSPPGTRHYEQYF	TGTGCCAGCAGCCCTCCGGGGACTAGGCACTACGAGCAGTACTTC	TRBV3-1/TRBV3-2	TRBJ2-7	TRBD2	.
CASSQGTGVETQYF	TGTGCCAGCAGCCAAGGAACAGGGGTAGAGACCCAGTACTTC	TRBV3-1/TRBV3-2	TRBJ2-5	TRBD1	once
CASSLGQDYGYTF	TGTGCCAGCAGTCTAGGACAGGACTATGGCTACACCTTC	TRBV12-3/TRBV12-4	TRBJ1-2	TRBD1	.